These 14 T cell receptor beta chains share one sample of origin, sequenced in a study of blood T cells in healthy people across ages. A sample-barcoded 5' primer and a J-beta primer mix were used in a second PCR of about 6 to 12 cycles. One entry per CDR3 protein, called by TCRdb with MiXCR from the 5' RACE reads. Among hundreds of thousands of distinct CDR3 sequences listed, around 25% were seen once. These same records also appear under a second study, on T cells of mothers and their children.

Sequencing input: blood. The receptors were sampled from a boy between 10 and 17 years old in good health.

This clonotype was counted between two and nine times. V and J are TRBV29-1 and TRBJ1-2, with D tentatively TRBD1 (5 bases). CDR3 length: 14 residues. V was shortened by 3 bases and J by 8 bases, with 19 bases between the two germline ends. Germline CDR1 and CDR2: SQVTM and ANQGSEA. The CDR3 sequence: CSVDGTGPAEGYTF. CDR3 in DNA: TGCAGCGTTGACGGAACGGGACCGGCGGAGGGCTACACCTTC.

This clonotype was seen a few times. The V and J genes are TRBV7-3 and TRBJ2-5; 10 bases are shared with TRBD2. The end of the DNA is better explained by TRBJ2-7, so the J call may be wrong. CDR3 length: 16 residues. Germline V gene lookup returns CDR1 SGHTA and CDR2 FQGTGA. The CDR3 reads CASSQLAGVFEAEQYF. The CDR3 nucleotides are TGTGCCAGCAGTCAGCTAGCGGGAGTTTTTGAGGCCGAGCAGTACTTC.

This chain connects TRBV2 to TRBJ1-5, with D maybe TRBD1 (5 bases). The V and J ends lost 6 bases and 9 bases respectively, with 15 bases between them. CDR1 SNHLY and CDR2 FYNNEI come from the germline V gene. The CDR3 totals 13 residues. The DNA of the CDR3 is TGTGCCAGCAGGGGAGGGACCTCGAGGCCCCAGCATTTT. Protein product: CASRGGTSRPQHF. Filled out from reference TRBV2 and TRBJ1-5, the complete variable domain reads EPEVTQTPSHQVTQMGQEVILRCVPISNHLYFYWYRQILGQKVEFLVSFYNNEISEKSEIFDDQFSVERPDGSNFTLKIRSTKLEDSAMYFCASRGGTSRPQHFGDGTRLSIL.

This clonotype was counted only a few times. The J gene is TRBJ1-1, the V gene TRBV18, with D uncertain. This CDR3 has 16 residues. From germline, CDR1 is KGHSH and CDR2 LQKENI. Trimming took off 0 bases at V and 1 base at J, with 12 bases between the two ends. Here the CDR3 DNA reads TGTGCCAGCTCACCACCCCGGGGAGGCTCGAACACTGAAGCTTTCTTT. Its protein product is CASSPPRGGSNTEAFF.

The chain has TRBV20-1 and TRBJ1-2; 8 bases map to TRBD1. The CDR3 sequence is 13 residues long. Germline CDR1 and CDR2: DFQATT and SNEGSKA (reference sequence). V was clipped by 3 bases and J by 3 bases; unmatched bases: 3. The CDR3 region has the DNA TGCAGTGCTAGCCAGACAGGGGACTATGGCTACACCTTC. It yields the protein CSASQTGDYGYTF.

This clonotype has a handful of counts. V and J are TRBV2 and TRBJ2-6; a weak D match, TRBD1 (6 bases). Germline CDR1 and CDR2: SNHLY and FYNNEI. This CDR3 region has 17 residues. Trimming stripped 3 bases from V and 15 bases from J, with 27 bases between. The CDR3 is CASSDWDTNPGADALTF. CDR3 DNA: TGTGCCAGCAGTGACTGGGACACGAACCCTGGGGCCGACGCCCTGACTTTC.

The chain couples TRBV3-1 to TRBJ2-7; D unclear. CDR1 is LGHDT, CDR2 YNNKEL, per germline (reference sequence). CDR3 length: 14 residues. The V end lost 4 bases, the J end lost 0 bases, and 10 bases lay between the germline ends. The CDR3 loop is CASSRHRCSYEQYF. CDR3 sequence (DNA): TGTGCCAGCAGCCGTCACCGGTGCTCCTACGAGCAGTACTTC.

This clonotype was seen more than once but under ten times. The chain employs TRBV29-1 and TRBJ2-5, with 7 bases fitting TRBD1. The J call may be wrong; the DNA end is better matched by TRBJ2-7. The CDR3 totals 15 residues. The germline CDR1 and CDR2 sequences are SQVTM and ANQGSEA. Here the CDR3 reads CSVEGDSHNPDEQYF. The CDR3 nucleotides read TGCAGCGTTGAGGGGGACAGCCACAACCCGGACGAGCAGTACTTC.

This clonotype was counted only a few times. The gene calls are TRBV25-1 and TRBJ1-5; D possibly corresponds to TRBD1 (5 bases). Trimming took 2 bases from V and 1 from J, leaving 6 bases between them. The CDR3 length is 14 residues. Germline CDR1 is MGHDK and CDR2 is SYGVNS. The CDR3 bases are TGTGCCAGCAGTGAAGCAGGGAGCAATCAGCCCCAGCATTTT. Amino acids: CASSEAGSNQPQHF.

This clonotype was found a few times. V and J are TRBV7-3 and TRBJ2-7; 9 nucleotides line up with TRBD1. Looked up from germline, CDR1 is SGHTA and CDR2 is FQGTGA. The CDR3 has 19 amino acids. The trim removed 5 bases at V and 1 base at J, leaving 18 bases unmatched. The CDR3 spells CASSTFIPGQGLRSYEQYF. The CDR3 DNA reads TGTGCCAGCAGCACATTTATACCGGGACAGGGTTTAAGGTCCTACGAGCAGTACTTC.

This clonotype came up a few times. CDR3 loop: CASQGQLGNTIYF. The CDR3, as DNA: TGTGCCAGCCAGGGACAGTTGGGAAACACCATATATTTT. The chain joins TRBV28 to TRBJ1-3; 7 bases map to TRBD1. The germline gives CDR1 MDHEN, CDR2 SYDVKM. There are 13 residues in the CDR3. V trimming: 8 bases; J trimming: 4 bases; junction bases outside the gene matches: 5.

This chain connects TRBV2 to TRBJ2-4, with 7 bases that match TRBD1. The CDR3 runs 14 residues. CDR1 and CDR2 from the germline V gene are SNHLY and FYNNEI. V lost 7 bases and J lost 1; bases outside the gene matches: 4. The DNA for the CDR3 is TGTGCCAGCACCACAGGGGAGGCCAAAAACATTCAGTACTTC. It specifies CASTTGEAKNIQYF.

In this sample, this clonotype turned up many times. A junction end diverges from the germline sequence, so it may reflect a read error. This rearrangement joins TRBV5-1 to TRBJ2-7, with TRBD1 matching over 7 bases. CDR3 length: 13 amino acids. CDR1 is SGHRS, CDR2 YFSETQ, per germline. The CDR3 spells CASSWDSSYEQYF. CDR3 bases: TGTGCCAGCAGCTGGGACAGCTCCTACGAGCAGTACTTC.

The rearrangement uses TRBV12-3 or TRBV12-4 and TRBJ1-3; no definite D call. This CDR3 contains 13 residues. Trimming stripped 8 bases from V and 0 bases from J, with 8 bases between. CDR3 coding DNA: TGTGCCAGCTGGTCGAGCTCTGGAAACACCATATATTTT. This codes for CASWSSSGNTIYF.